This T cell receptor (beta chain) was captured in a study of monozygotic twins with inflammatory bowel disease. Comments on this clonotype: Its antigen is unidentified.

Germline V gene lookup returns CDR1 SQVTM and CDR2 ANQGSEA. The CDR3 contains 11 residues. Broader study findings: Nothing supported a single strong signal or clonotype that was associated with IBD.

TCRdb reanalyzed the 5' RACE reads, giving one entry per CDR3 protein sequence and no DNA. The sample table includes more than 300,000 distinct CDR3 sequences. The V call is TRBV29-1, the J call TRBJ1-1. This clonotype was sampled from a human donor with ulcerative colitis or Crohn's disease, or a healthy co-twin of an affected twin (not recorded which). Sequencing used blood. The CDR3 loop reads CSVLGTAEAFF.